The 30 T cell receptor beta chains given below trace back to one sample, sequenced in a study of cytomegalovirus exposure and HLA in healthy donors. The primer mix had 60 Vbeta and 13 Jbeta primers. Data came from immunoSEQ multiplex PCR; TCRdb stores just in-frame clones and leaves some out. The sample contains around 150,000 clones, roughly 70% of which appear only once. The sequencing sample was made of PBMCs. The receptor set was obtained from a woman aged 45-59 years in good health and CMV-seropositive.

V usage is TRBV6-5 and J usage is TRBJ1-1, with 7 nucleotides matching TRBD1. Trimming at V came to 5 bases and at J to 0 bases, leaving 6 bases not matched to a gene. This CDR3 is 15 amino acids long. CDR1 is MNHEY and CDR2 is SVGAGI in the germline V gene. CDR3 bases: TGTGCCAGCAGTCGACAGGGAATTATGAACACTGAAGCTTTCTTT. Translated, it gives CASSRQGIMNTEAFF.

This chain uses TRBV12-5 with TRBJ1-1; D perhaps matches TRBD1 (6 bases). Germline CDR1 LGHNT, CDR2 FRNRAP. This CDR3 is 15 amino acids long. V lost 1 base and J lost 1, with 10 bases in between. This CDR3 is CASGLGLTGNTEAFF. The DNA of the CDR3 is TGTGCTAGTGGTTTGGGACTGACAGGGAACACTGAAGCTTTCTTT.

The chain combines TRBV5-8 with TRBJ2-1, with D possibly being TRBD2 (6 bases). CDR1 is SGHTS, CDR2 YDEGEE, per germline. The CDR3 has 15 amino acids. V shed 5 bases and J shed 10 bases, with 22 bases lying between them. This CDR3 is CASRGREAASYEQFF. As DNA, the CDR3 is TGTGCCAGCAGGGGAAGGGAGGCAGCGAGCTACGAGCAGTTCTTC.

J is TRBJ2-1 and V is TRBV18, with 11 bases aligning to TRBD1. Germline assignment: CDR1 KGHSH and CDR2 LQKENI. V lost 3 bases to trimming and J lost 3 bases; unmatched junction nucleotides: 4. This CDR3 contains 16 residues. CDR3 DNA: TGTGCCAGCTCACCCCGGACAGGGGGCAACTACAATGAGCAGTTCTTC. Translated: CASSPRTGGNYNEQFF.

This chain joins TRBV4-1 and TRBJ1-5, with D perhaps matching TRBD1 (5 bases). The CDR3 length is 15 residues. V was cut by 0 bases and J by 4 bases, with 10 bases left in between. Germline lookup yields CDR1 MGHRA and CDR2 YSYEKL. The CDR3 loop is CASSQDWTSNQPQHF. CDR3 sequence (DNA): TGCGCCAGCAGCCAAGATTGGACATCTAATCAGCCCCAGCATTTT.

V is TRBV4-1 and J is TRBJ2-4; 13 positions agree with TRBD2. Trimming removed 0 bases from V and 4 bases from J; junction bases left unmatched: 6. From germline, CDR1 is MGHRA and CDR2 YSYEKL. This CDR3 is built from 18 residues. This CDR3 is CASSQDWGLAGPKNIQYF. Written as DNA, the CDR3 is TGCGCCAGCAGCCAAGATTGGGGACTAGCGGGACCAAAAAACATTCAGTACTTC.

V is TRBV19 and J is TRBJ1-4; 7 positions match TRBD1. The CDR3 consists of 14 residues. CDR1 is LNHDA, CDR2 SQIVND, per germline (reference sequence). Unmatched junction bases numbered 12, after V lost 7 bases and J lost 10 bases. CDR3 loop: CASIPTGRRRKLFF. As DNA, the CDR3 is TGTGCCAGTATTCCGACAGGGAGGAGGCGAAAACTGTTTTTT.

About this clone: Other DNA sequences in this specimen translate into the identical CDR3. This rearrangement joins TRBV6-5 to TRBJ1-2, with 7 bases lining up with TRBD1. Trimming removed 5 bases from V and 7 bases from J; junction bases left unmatched: 10. Germline CDR1 is MNHEY and CDR2 is SVGAGI. CDR3 size: 14 residues. The CDR3 region has the DNA TGTGCCAGCAGTACCCCCGGACAGGTGTCTGGCTACACCTTC. Protein: CASSTPGQVSGYTF.

The genes are TRBV4-1 and TRBJ2-2; D unclear. Germline V gene data show CDR1 as MGHRA and CDR2 as YSYEKL. The germline V and J ends were trimmed by 2 bases and 5 bases, with 6 bases remaining between them. The CDR3 is made up of 13 amino acids. The CDR3, as DNA: TGCGCCAGCAGCCAAATCGTAACCGGGGAGCTGTTTTTT. Translating gives CASSQIVTGELFF.

V is TRBV9 and J is TRBJ2-5, with D perhaps TRBD2 (6 bases). The end of the DNA fits TRBJ2-7 better, so the J call may be wrong. CDR3 size: 13 residues. Germline V gives CDR1 SGDLS, CDR2 YYNGEE. The CDR3 loop reads CASSRGSSYEQYF. CDR3 DNA sequence: TGTGCCAGCTCCCGGGGGAGCTCCTACGAGCAGTACTTC.

The chain couples TRBV27 to TRBJ2-7; possibly TRBD1 for D (6 bases). The CDR3 extends over 13 amino acids. Germline V gene sequence: CDR1 MNHEY, CDR2 SMNVEV (reference sequence). V shed 0 bases and J shed 9 bases, with 12 bases lying between them. This chain's CDR3 is CASSLSGQRGQYF. CDR3 sequence (DNA): TGTGCCAGCAGTTTATCGGGACAACGGGGGCAGTACTTC.

The chain couples TRBV15 to TRBJ1-2; maybe TRBD1 (6 bases). Germline CDR1 and CDR2: LNHNV and YYDKDF (reference sequence). V lost 5 bases, J lost 0 bases, and 10 bases lay in between. CDR3 length: 14 residues. CDR3 amino acids: CATSAGAPNYGYTF. The CDR3 DNA reads as TGTGCCACCAGCGCAGGGGCGCCTAACTATGGCTACACCTTC. The variable domain in full, completed from reference TRBV15 and TRBJ1-2, reads DAMVIQNPRYQVTQFGKPVTLSCSQTLNHNVMYWYQQKSSQAPKLLFHYYDKDFNNEADTPDNFQSRRPNTSFCFLDIRSPGLGDTAMYLCATSAGAPNYGYTFGSGTRLTVV.

CDR3 DNA: TGCGCCAGCAGCCACCGAACTGACAACTCTGGGGCCAACGTCCTGACTTTC. This encodes CASSHRTDNSGANVLTF. The chain carries TRBV4-1 and TRBJ2-6; no clear D. V lost 3 bases and J lost 0, with 12 bases in between. The CDR3 runs to 17 residues. The germline V gene has CDR1 MGHRA and CDR2 YSYEKL.

The chain combines TRBV7-6 with TRBJ1-4, with TRBD1 as a possible D gene (5 bases). This CDR3 spans 13 amino acids. Germline loops: CDR1 SGHVS, CDR2 FNYEAQ. V lost 3 bases to trimming and J lost 5 bases, with 7 bases between them. CDR3 DNA: TGTGCCAGCAGCTTGCGGGGGAATGAAAAACTGTTTTTT. It is translated as CASSLRGNEKLFF.

This clone was seen a few times. The rearrangement uses TRBV28 and TRBJ2-7; weak D call: TRBD2 (6 bases). Germline V gene lookup returns CDR1 MDHEN and CDR2 SYDVKM. This CDR3 spans 16 amino acids. The germline V and J ends were trimmed by 5 bases and 2 bases, with 19 bases remaining between them. The CDR3 sequence is CASSPVRVAVTYEQYF. As DNA, the CDR3 is TGTGCCAGCAGTCCCGTGAGGGTAGCGGTAACCTACGAGCAGTACTTC.

On this clone: Additional DNA sequences in this sample encode the identical CDR3. The gene calls are TRBV5-1 and TRBJ2-2; D uncertain. The germline V gene encodes CDR1 SGHRS and CDR2 YFSETQ. The ends were cut back, 0 bases at V and 4 bases at J, with 4 bases in the middle. The CDR3 extends over 13 amino acids. CDR3 loop: CASSLALTGELFF. In nucleotides, the CDR3 is TGCGCCAGCAGCTTGGCCCTCACCGGGGAGCTGTTTTTT.

The chain is built from TRBV19 and TRBJ2-1, with 10 bases lining up with TRBD2. CDR3 length: 14 amino acids. Unmatched junction bases numbered 4, after V lost 2 bases and J lost 9 bases. Germline values: CDR1 LNHDA, CDR2 SQIVND (reference sequence). CDR3 in DNA: TGTGCCAGTAGTATAAGCGGGGGGGCCGCTGAGCAGTTCTTC. Protein product: CASSISGGAAEQFF.

The chain employs TRBV5-6 and TRBJ2-7, with TRBD2 as a possible D gene (6 bases). Trimming removed 4 bases at V and 3 bases at J, with 8 bases between. Germline loops: CDR1 SGHDT, CDR2 YYEEEE. The CDR3 is made up of 12 amino acids. The CDR3 DNA follows: TGTGCCAGCAGCGGGGACTTCTACGAGCAGTACTTC. It translates to CASSGDFYEQYF. Full variable domain (missing parts from reference TRBV5-6 and TRBJ2-7): DAGVTQSPTHLIKTRGQQVTLRCSPKSGHDTVSWYQQALGQGPQFIFQYYEEEERQRGNFPDRFSGHQFPNYSSELNVNALLLGDSALYLCASSGDFYEQYFGPGTRLTVT.

This chain joins TRBV10-3 and TRBJ1-2; TRBD1 matches 7 bases. Germline V gene lookup returns CDR1 ENHRY and CDR2 SYGVKD. Losses at the gene ends were 0 bases for V and 5 bases for J; bases not matched to a gene: 3. This CDR3 region has 14 residues. For the CDR3, the DNA is TGTGCCATCAGTGAGTCAGGACAGGATTATGGCTACACCTTC. As protein: CAISESGQDYGYTF.

This clone was seen just once. The chain is built from TRBV5-1 and TRBJ1-1; TRBD1 might be the D (6 bases). The V and J ends lost 3 bases and 6 bases respectively, with 15 bases between them. From germline, CDR1 is SGHRS and CDR2 YFSETQ. The CDR3 runs to 14 residues. Here the CDR3 DNA reads TGCGCCAGCAGCTCGGGGGGGCAAATCGCTGAAGCTTTCTTT. It yields the protein CASSSGGQIAEAFF.

This clone came up a few times. V and J are TRBV7-9 and TRBJ2-6; 8 bases are shared with TRBD1. Germline CDR1 and CDR2: SEHNR and FQNEAQ (reference sequence). The CDR3 has 19 residues. With 5 bases clipped from V and 4 bases from J, the junction kept 16 bases outside the gene matches. The DNA of the CDR3 is TGTGCCAGCAGCAATCCTCGGACAGGGCTGGCGACAGGGGCCAACGTCCTGACTTTC. Amino acid sequence: CASSNPRTGLATGANVLTF.

This clone was seen only once. This chain joins TRBV5-1 and TRBJ2-3, with D possibly being TRBD2 (6 bases). CDR1 and CDR2 from the germline V gene are SGHRS and YFSETQ. This CDR3 contains 16 residues. With 4 bases removed from V and 0 bases from J, the gap between germline ends came to 15 bases. The CDR3 is CASSPGSRGSTDTQYF. As DNA, the CDR3 is TGCGCCAGCAGCCCGGGGTCTCGGGGGAGCACAGATACGCAGTATTTT.

This sequence joins TRBV5-1 and TRBJ2-5; tentative D call: TRBD1 (5 bases). The CDR3 has 13 amino acids. CDR1 SGHRS and CDR2 YFSETQ come from the germline V gene. Trimming took off 7 bases at V and 3 bases at J, with 13 bases between the two ends. CDR3 DNA sequence: TGCGCCAGCTGCCCTCAGGGTAAAGAGACCCAGTACTTC. Encoded protein: CASCPQGKETQYF.

The CDR3 loop is CAWVPRGNTEAFF. The DNA of the CDR3 is TGTGCCTGGGTCCCACGGGGGAACACTGAAGCTTTCTTT. The chain employs TRBV30 and TRBJ1-1; D not resolved. The germline CDR1 and CDR2 sequences are GTSNPN and SVGIG (reference sequence). Between the trimmed V and J ends, which lost 5 bases and 1 base, there was a span of 11 bases. CDR3 length: 13 residues.

The chain couples TRBV11-3 to TRBJ2-2, with D possibly TRBD2 on 6 matching bases. The germline V and J ends were trimmed by 3 bases and 5 bases, with 7 bases remaining between them. The germline V gene has CDR1 SGHNT and CDR2 YENEEA. The CDR3 is made up of 13 amino acids. CDR3 DNA sequence: TGTGCCAGCAGCTTGGGAGGTACCGGGGAGCTGTTTTTT. Protein product: CASSLGGTGELFF.

This chain joins TRBV18 and TRBJ1-1; D may be TRBD1 (5 bases). Germline V gives CDR1 KGHSH, CDR2 LQKENI. Trimming removed 3 bases at V and 7 bases at J, with 12 bases between. The CDR3 is 13 amino acids. The CDR3 region is CASSPQGTVEAFF. The CDR3 nucleotides are TGTGCCAGCTCACCGCAGGGAACCGTTGAAGCTTTCTTT.

The rearrangement joins TRBV15 to TRBJ2-7, with D possibly TRBD1 on 6 matching bases. Germline assignment: CDR1 LNHNV and CDR2 YYDKDF (reference sequence). Trimming pared 0 bases from V and 3 bases from J, leaving 12 bases between. This CDR3 is built from 15 residues. The CDR3 region has the DNA TGTGCCACCAGCAGAGAAAGGACAGACCACTACGAGCAGTACTTC. Translated, it gives CATSRERTDHYEQYF.

In its sample, this clone was seen once. The chain uses TRBV19 and TRBJ1-5; TRBD1 agrees at 9 bases. CDR3 length: 15 residues. J lost 7 bases, V lost 7 bases, and 11 bases had no gene match. Germline V CDR1 and CDR2: LNHDA, SQIVND (reference sequence). CDR3 region: CASTRTGDHGQPQHF. In DNA form, the CDR3 reads TGTGCCAGTACCCGGACAGGGGATCACGGCCAGCCCCAGCATTTT.

This sequence joins TRBV7-9 and TRBJ2-1; 7 bases are a match to TRBD2. CDR3 length equals 16 residues. The germline gives CDR1 SEHNR, CDR2 FQNEAQ (reference sequence). J gave up 2 bases and V 5 bases, and 9 bases lay outside the gene matches. DNA of the CDR3: TGTGCCAGCAGCATTTGGAGCGGGGTAACCTACAATGAGCAGTTCTTC. Translation: CASSIWSGVTYNEQFF. Complete variable domain (other parts from reference TRBV7-9 and TRBJ2-1): DTGVSQNPRHKITKRGQNVTFRCDPISEHNRLYWYRQTLGQGPEFLTYFQNEAQLEKSRLLSDRFSAERPKGSFSTLEIQRTEQGDSAMYLCASSIWSGVTYNEQFFGPGTRLTVL.

The chain recombines TRBV29-1 with TRBJ1-1; D is unresolved. Germline V CDR1 and CDR2: SQVTM, ANQGSEA. The CDR3 is 14 amino acids. V was clipped by 2 bases and J by 2 bases, with 12 bases between them. Here the CDR3 DNA reads TGCAGCGTTGAAAAAGAAAACAGAAACACTGAAGCTTTCTTT. This translates into CSVEKENRNTEAFF.